This TCR beta chain was recorded in a study of T-cell memory formation after mild COVID-19. From 5'RACE with constant-segment primers came TCR alpha and TCR beta cDNA libraries that carried sample barcodes and UMIs. TCRdb called the 5' RACE reads again in MiXCR, with one record for every CDR3 protein. Among about 320,000 distinct CDR3 sequences listed, around an eighth were seen once. V was clipped by 6 bases and J by 0 bases, with 12 bases between them. The CDR3 spans 14 residues. The germline CDR1 and CDR2 sequences are SNHLY and FYNNEI. About this clonotype itself: The antigen remains unidentified.

Study-wide points: Confirmation of SARS-CoV-2 specificity was lacking for second-wave clones peaking day 37. Mainly CM and EM harbored the contracting CD4+ clones; mainly EMRA harbored the CD8+ ones.

The V call is TRBV2, the J call TRBJ2-7; D remains unclear. This receptor was obtained from a man between 18 and 29 years old who had mild COVID-19 (a few samples of this study predate the infection). Cell type and time point are not known. The sequencing input was PBMCs or a T cell subset sorted from them (not recorded which). The CDR3 loop reads CASSPDRFSYEQYF. CDR3 DNA sequence: TGTGCCAGCAGCCCGGACCGCTTCTCCTACGAGCAGTACTTC.